This TCR beta chain was sequenced for a study of blood T cell repertoires in COVID-19 (TCRdb year 2020). In terms of the full investigation: The collaborator samples originated in the United States, Italy and Spain and spanned the acute and convalescent phases of COVID-19. The samples were drawn from two sources: the first 160 participants of the ongoing ImmuneRACE study, and 950 to 1,500 subjects contributed by 6 global collaborators. Deeply sampled blood TCRbeta repertoires from subjects exposed to, actively infected with, or recovered from COVID-19 were included in the dataset. The material from the prospective study consisted of cDNA or gDNA derived from T cells, B-cell-depleted T cells, or PBMCs. Where available, HLA class I and class II types were taken from metadata supplied by the sample provider and were not determined by assay-based typing. A freely available public database, intended as a resource for researchers studying the immune response to SARS-CoV-2, is where the repertoires were released. Sample metadata almost always included a de-identified subject ID, COVID-19 status, age in years and sex. Overall results and qualifications from the work: The quantity of clinical and demographic metadata differed by source and by participant and was supplied without curation.

In Seattle, one collaborating source enrolled patients while the infection was active and tracked those patients longitudinally over the course of disease. The collaborating institutions used their own protocols to collect whole blood in K2EDTA tubes. Collaborator samples were shipped for TCRbeta analysis as frozen whole blood, isolated PBMCs, or DNA extracted from either sample type. TCRbeta CDR3 regions were amplified from genomic DNA using the immunoSEQ Assay, a bias-controlled multiplex PCR. In the authors' own workflow: The number of nucleated cells in each sample was estimated by amplification of reference gene primers within the assay. To quantify the absolute abundance of each unique TCRbeta CDR3 rearrangement, sequence reads were collapsed and filtered. Productive Simpson clonality was computed per sample as the square root of Simpson's diversity index over productive rearrangements. The table was pulled from immuneACCESS by TCRdb, which kept in-frame rearrangements only. Such tables lose some clones; where checked, under half of the loss comes from unresolved V genes, and the rest has no known cause. V and J calls and clone size are copied from that table; D and trimming were computed from the DNA. This sample is represented by some 150,000 clones; 65% to 90% of them were singletons. Around 10% of the sample is held by the ten biggest clonotypes.

After removal of 5 bases from V and 1 base from J, the junction retains 7 bases not matched to a gene. CDR1 and CDR2, per the germline V gene, are LGHNA and YNFKEQ. Including cysteine and phenylalanine, the CDR3 has 15 amino acids. CDR3 DNA is the only sequence kept; it has 45 bases, read in frame from the first base. In regard to this clone: It has no known antigen specificity. Base-call qualities are not available, and no considerably larger clone is one nucleotide away.

The sequence joins TRBV4-2 to TRBJ1-1, and 7 junction bases match TRBD1. The sequence was collected from a woman aged 60-75 years with COVID-19, enrolled during active disease. Specimen: peripheral blood. The sequenced DNA is TGTGCCAGCAGCAACCTAGGACAGGAGAACACTGAAGCTTTCTTT. The resulting protein is CASSNLGQENTEAFF.